This T cell receptor (beta chain) was captured by sequencing in a study of blood T cell repertoires in COVID-19. On the study more broadly: Nucleic acid was either cDNA or gDNA, and it came from T cells, B-cell-depleted T cells, or PBMCs.

Methods used by the authors: How many nucleated cells were present was estimated from reference gene primer amplification. Clones were sequenced by immunoSEQ multiplex PCR, and TCRdb holds only the in-frame ones, with some missing. V, J and clone size derive from that table, while D and trimming were established from the DNA sequence. This table has over 130,000 clones, about nine tenths appearing once. After removal of 4 bases from V and 1 base from J, the junction contained 3 bases not matched to a gene. Per germline, CDR1 LGHDT and CDR2 YNNKEL (reference sequence). CDR3 length: 17 amino acids. J is TRBJ2-3 and V is TRBV3-1 (or the pseudogene TRBV3-2); 15 bases agree with TRBD2. The TCR comes from a human donor with COVID-19, enrolled during active disease. The donor label of this sample is uncertain. The sample consisted of peripheral blood. Written as DNA, the CDR3 is TGTGCCAGCAGCCCCAGGACTAGCGGGAGGGGCACAGATACGCAGTATTTT. It encodes CASSPRTSGRGTDTQYF.